This T cell receptor beta chain originates from a study of blood T cell repertoires in COVID-19. Whole-study context: COVID-19 samples, acute and convalescent, were from the United States, Italy and Spain. T cells, B-cell-depleted T cells, or PBMCs provided the cDNA or gDNA that served as material.

The length of the CDR3 is 15 residues. Germline CDR1 reads SGHDT; CDR2 reads YYEEEE. V was clipped by 3 bases and J by 4 bases; unmatched bases: 8. Method: immunoSEQ multiplex PCR; TCRdb's copy keeps in-frame clones and lacks some. The sample lists 55,000 to 70,000 clones, 80% to 85% occurring once. This TCR was sampled from a man older than 75 with acute or convalescent COVID-19. The chain combines TRBV5-6 with TRBJ2-3, with TRBD1 matching 7 bases. Sequenced sample: peripheral blood. The CDR3 loop is CASSSGTAFPDTQYF. The CDR3 DNA reads as TGTGCCAGCAGCTCCGGGACAGCGTTCCCAGATACGCAGTATTTT.